These 21 T cell receptor beta chains came from one sample sequenced in a study of shared clonotypes between healthy human individuals. Profiled with immunoSEQ multiplex PCR; TCRdb holds only in-frame clones, not every one. The sample shows about 2.4 million clones, 93% of them seen only once. Material: naive CD4+ T cells from PBMCs. Subset defined: CD45RA+ positively selected. The receptor source for this set is a young man in good health. Some clones in this sample may be carry-over from other donors' samples.

This chain links TRBV4-3 with TRBJ2-1; TRBD2 agrees at 10 bases. This CDR3 has 16 amino acids. Germline V CDR1 and CDR2: LGHNA, YSLEER. Unmatched junction bases numbered 5, after V lost 0 bases and J lost 6 bases. The CDR3 here is CASSQDSASGSNEQFF. The CDR3, as DNA: TGCGCCAGCAGCCAAGATTCGGCTAGCGGGAGCAATGAGCAGTTCTTC.

The chain employs TRBV7-6 and TRBJ2-1; 8 bases match TRBD2. V was clipped by 0 bases and J by 4 bases; unmatched bases: 14. Germline V gene data show CDR1 as SGHVS and CDR2 as FNYEAQ. The CDR3 is made up of 19 amino acids. CDR3 amino acids: CASSLARLAGGPDYNEQFF. The DNA for the CDR3 is TGTGCCAGCAGCTTAGCGCGGTTGGCGGGAGGCCCAGATTACAATGAGCAGTTCTTC.

V is TRBV7-9 and J is TRBJ2-3; 12 nucleotides match TRBD2. CDR1 is SEHNR, CDR2 FQNEAQ, per germline (reference sequence). After removal of 5 bases from V and 8 bases from J, the junction contained 14 bases not matched to a gene. The CDR3 extends over 17 amino acids. DNA for the CDR3: TGTGCCAGCAGCACGAGACTAGCGGGAGAGGCGTTTGGTACGCAGTATTTT. This translates into CASSTRLAGEAFGTQYF.

Notes on this clone: The same CDR3 is also encoded by other DNA sequences in this sample. V gene TRBV9 combines with J gene TRBJ2-7, with 10 bases aligning to TRBD2. The CDR3 runs 15 residues. V lost 0 bases and J lost 4; bases outside the gene matches: 4. Germline CDR1 SGDLS, CDR2 YYNGEE. CDR3 nucleotide sequence: TGTGCCAGCAGCGTAGGAGTAGCGGGAGGATACGAGCAGTACTTC. It is translated as CASSVGVAGGYEQYF.

The chain has TRBV7-2 and TRBJ2-1, with D perhaps matching TRBD1 (6 bases). Germline loops: CDR1 SGHTA, CDR2 FQGNSA. The CDR3 has 16 amino acids. V lost 0 bases to trimming and J lost 0 bases, with 9 bases between them. CDR3 region: CASSLAPRGSYNEQFF. The CDR3 coding sequence is TGTGCCAGCAGCTTAGCGCCCAGGGGCTCCTACAATGAGCAGTTCTTC.

This chain connects TRBV5-1 to TRBJ2-4; no clear D. V lost 4 bases, J lost 0 bases, and 11 bases lay in between. This CDR3 contains 15 residues. Germline values: CDR1 SGHRS, CDR2 YFSETQ. The CDR3 bases are TGCGCCAGCAGCGCGACGGTACTAGCCAAAAACATTCAGTACTTC. Its protein is CASSATVLAKNIQYF.

A note on this clone: The sample holds other DNA sequences that translate to the same CDR3. The V and J genes are TRBV6-1 and TRBJ1-3; D gene unclear. The ends were cut back, 3 bases at V and 0 bases at J, with 3 bases in the middle. The CDR3 length is 13 residues. CDR1 is MNHNS, CDR2 SASEGT, per germline. The CDR3 DNA sequence: TGTGCCAGCAGTGACAGCTCTGGAAACACCATATATTTT. This sequence encodes CASSDSSGNTIYF.

Only one count was recorded for this clone. The V gene is TRBV30, the J gene TRBJ2-7; 13 nucleotides match TRBD2. CDR1 and CDR2 from the germline V gene are GTSNPN and SVGIG (reference sequence). J gave up 2 bases and V 5 bases, and 12 bases lay outside the gene matches. The CDR3 extends over 17 amino acids. The CDR3 DNA is TGTGCCTGGGAAAACGGACTAGCGGGAGCTGGGACCTACGAGCAGTACTTC. This translates into CAWENGLAGAGTYEQYF.

About this clone: Other DNA sequences in this specimen translate into the identical CDR3. V and J are TRBV7-2 and TRBJ2-7, with unresolved D. Germline lookup yields CDR1 SGHTA and CDR2 FQGNSA. The V and J ends lost 3 bases and 3 bases respectively, with 6 bases between them. The length of the CDR3 is 12 residues. CDR3 coding DNA: TGTGCCAGCAGCTTGGTAGGCTACGAGCAGTACTTC. Amino acid sequence: CASSLVGYEQYF.

J is TRBJ2-5 and V is TRBV9, with 10 bases matching TRBD2. After removal of 3 bases from V and 5 bases from J, the junction contained 4 bases not matched to a gene. The CDR3 is 14 residues long. Germline CDR1 is SGDLS and CDR2 is YYNGEE. The DNA for the CDR3 is TGTGCCAGCAGCGGGGGTAGCGGGAGGGAGACCCAGTACTTC. It is translated as CASSGGSGRETQYF.

The chain links TRBV5-1 to TRBJ2-3; TRBD1 matches at 10 bases. Germline CDR1 reads SGHRS; CDR2 reads YFSETQ. The junction had 5 bases not matched to a gene; V was cut back by 0 bases and J by 4 bases. This CDR3 contains 16 residues. The CDR3 loop is CASSLGTGGGPDTQYF. The CDR3 DNA reads TGCGCCAGCAGCTTGGGGACAGGGGGAGGCCCAGATACGCAGTATTTT.

The J gene is TRBJ1-2, the V gene TRBV7-2; D gene uncertain. Germline CDR1 reads SGHTA; CDR2 reads FQGNSA. V was trimmed by 5 bases and J by 6 bases, leaving 13 bases between them. The CDR3 consists of 13 residues. CDR3 DNA: TGTGCCAGCAGCCCGCAGCTGGGAAATGGCTACACCTTC. Translating it yields CASSPQLGNGYTF.

The genes are TRBV7-9 and TRBJ1-2; tentative D call: TRBD1 (5 bases). V dropped 5 bases and J dropped 7 bases, with 17 bases sitting between them. CDR3 length: 14 amino acids. From germline, CDR1 is SEHNR and CDR2 FQNEAQ (reference sequence). CDR3 in amino acids: CASSPGGDRVGYTF. The CDR3 DNA reads as TGTGCCAGCAGCCCCGGGGGGGATCGTGTTGGCTACACCTTC.

This clone is a singleton in its sample. Other DNA sequences in this specimen translate into the identical CDR3. The rearrangement links TRBV5-1 to TRBJ2-5; maybe TRBD2 (6 bases). CDR1 SGHRS and CDR2 YFSETQ come from the germline V gene. This CDR3 contains 13 residues. V was shortened by 4 bases and J by 2 bases, with 9 bases between the two germline ends. This CDR3 reads CASSRDSQETQYF. The CDR3 nucleotides read TGCGCCAGCAGCAGGGACTCTCAAGAGACCCAGTACTTC.

In this sample, this clone turned up once. The chain couples TRBV7-6 to TRBJ2-7; D is tentatively TRBD1 or TRBD2 (6 bases each). Trimming took off 5 bases at V and 0 bases at J, with 11 bases between the two ends. From germline, CDR1 is SGHVS and CDR2 FNYEAQ. This CDR3 spans 14 amino acids. The CDR3 protein is CASSAGGPSYEQYF. The CDR3 DNA follows: TGTGCCAGCAGCGCCGGGGGCCCCTCCTACGAGCAGTACTTC.

The chain is built from TRBV6-1 and TRBJ2-3; 9 bases fit TRBD2. V trimming: 1 base; J trimming: 4 bases; junction bases outside the gene matches: 3. The CDR3 totals 15 residues. Germline assignment: CDR1 MNHNS and CDR2 SASEGT. CDR3 DNA sequence: TGTGCCAGCAGTGAAGTGGCGGGAGGGGCAGATACGCAGTATTTT. Encoded protein: CASSEVAGGADTQYF.

The V gene is TRBV30, the J gene TRBJ2-5; possible D gene TRBD1, 5 bases. CDR3 size: 13 residues. V lost 5 bases and J lost 5, with 15 bases in between. Germline V gives CDR1 GTSNPN, CDR2 SVGIG (reference sequence). This CDR3 is CAWGAWVLETQYF. CDR3 nucleotide sequence: TGTGCCTGGGGGGCTTGGGTTTTGGAGACCCAGTACTTC.

The chain couples TRBV6-1 to TRBJ2-6, with a weak D call TRBD1 (5 bases). This CDR3 has 18 amino acids. CDR1 is MNHNS and CDR2 is SASEGT in the germline V gene. Trimming cost V 2 bases and J 0 bases, with 14 bases left between them. The CDR3 DNA reads TGTGCCAGCAGTGAAAGCTGGCAGGGCCCCTCTGGGGCCAACGTCCTGACTTTC. Residues: CASSESWQGPSGANVLTF.

V is TRBV29-1 and J is TRBJ2-1; 7 bases map to TRBD2. This CDR3 region has 14 residues. Trimming cost V 3 bases and J 7 bases; bases outside gene matches: 9. CDR1 SQVTM and CDR2 ANQGSEA come from the germline V gene. CDR3 amino acids: CSVEGLAATNEQFF. The CDR3 DNA follows: TGCAGCGTTGAGGGGCTAGCGGCAACAAATGAGCAGTTCTTC.

The chain joins TRBV5-1 to TRBJ2-1; D is possibly TRBD2 (5 bases). Germline CDR1 and CDR2: SGHRS and YFSETQ. This CDR3 contains 15 residues. Trimming removed 1 base from V and 3 bases from J, with 11 bases in between. CDR3 region: CASSLTAAIYNEQFF. Written as DNA, the CDR3 is TGCGCCAGCAGCTTGACAGCGGCAATCTACAATGAGCAGTTCTTC.

V usage is TRBV5-1 and J usage is TRBJ2-5; D tentatively reads TRBD1 or TRBD2 (6 bases each). Trimming pared 4 bases from V and 5 bases from J, leaving 15 bases between. The CDR3 sequence is 14 residues long. Germline CDR1 reads SGHRS; CDR2 reads YFSETQ. The CDR3 loop is CASSGGLRAETQYF. The DNA of the CDR3 is TGCGCCAGCAGCGGGGGGCTCCGGGCCGAGACCCAGTACTTC.